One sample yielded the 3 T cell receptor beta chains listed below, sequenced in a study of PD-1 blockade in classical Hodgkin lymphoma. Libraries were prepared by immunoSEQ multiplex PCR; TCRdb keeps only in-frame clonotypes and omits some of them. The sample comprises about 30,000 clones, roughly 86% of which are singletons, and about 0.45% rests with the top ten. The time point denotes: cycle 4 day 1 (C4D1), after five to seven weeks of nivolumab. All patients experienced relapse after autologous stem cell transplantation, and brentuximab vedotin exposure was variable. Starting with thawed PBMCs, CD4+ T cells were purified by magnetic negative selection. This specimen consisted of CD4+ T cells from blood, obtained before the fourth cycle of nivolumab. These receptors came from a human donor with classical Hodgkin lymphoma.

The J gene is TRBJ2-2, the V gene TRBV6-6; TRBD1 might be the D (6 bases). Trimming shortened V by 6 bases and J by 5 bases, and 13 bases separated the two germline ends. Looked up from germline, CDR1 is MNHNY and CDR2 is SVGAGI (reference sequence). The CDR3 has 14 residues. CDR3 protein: CASSTQGTTGELFF. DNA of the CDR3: TGTGCCAGCAGCACCCAGGGGACAACCGGGGAGCTGTTTTTT.

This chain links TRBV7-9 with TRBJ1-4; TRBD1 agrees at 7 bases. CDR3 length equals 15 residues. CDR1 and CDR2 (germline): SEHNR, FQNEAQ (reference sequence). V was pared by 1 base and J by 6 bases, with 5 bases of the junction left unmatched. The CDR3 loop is CASSLVGRGDEKLFF. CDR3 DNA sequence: TGTGCCAGCAGCTTAGTGGGCAGGGGGGATGAAAAACTGTTTTTT.

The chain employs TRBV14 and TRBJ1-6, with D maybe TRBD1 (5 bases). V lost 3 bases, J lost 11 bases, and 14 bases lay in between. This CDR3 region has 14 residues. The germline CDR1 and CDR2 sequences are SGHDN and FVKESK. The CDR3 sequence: CASSHRDLGAPLHF. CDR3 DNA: TGTGCCAGCAGCCACCGGGACCTGGGGGCACCCCTCCACTTT.